This TCR beta chain was recovered during a study of blood T cells in healthy people across ages. Study-wide results and caveats: When set beside aged donors, long-lived donors presented more naive CD4+ cells and higher diversity. A roughly linear age-dependent decrease characterized TCR beta diversity per million T cells.

Concerning this clonotype itself: Its target is not known.

V was cut by 6 bases and J by 8 bases, with 17 bases left in between. Germline V CDR1 and CDR2: ENHRY, SYGVKD. The CDR3 has 14 residues. A minimum of 7 million PBMCs was isolated per sample. A second PCR, run for about 7 to 11 cycles, used a sample-barcoded 5' primer plus a J-beta primer mix. Unique molecular identifiers of 12 random nucleotides labeled each cDNA. From the 5' RACE reads, TCRdb called clonotypes with MiXCR, one entry per CDR3 protein. The data show roughly 1,500,000 distinct CDR3 sequences, 35% to 45% seen once. Sequenced: blood. The sequence came from a woman under 30 in good health. The rearrangement joins TRBV10-3 to TRBJ2-1; D unresolved. The chain's CDR3 is CAISQEQGRDEQFF. In DNA, the CDR3 is TGTGCCATCAGCCAAGAACAAGGGCGAGATGAGCAGTTCTTC.